This T cell receptor beta chain was sequenced during a study of T cell responses to AZD1222 COVID-19 vaccine. Whole-study findings and limits: Spike-wide coverage was observed for vaccine-associated CD4 TCRs, with dominant responses at 160-218 and 743-854.

Sequenced by immunoSEQ multiplex PCR; TCRdb stores in-frame clones only, minus some. The sample yields roughly 90,000 clones, 85% to 90% seen once. With regard to this clone: Antigen specificity is unknown.

The V gene's germline CDR1 is SGHTA and CDR2 FQGTGA. J gave up 4 bases and V 4 bases, and 6 bases lay outside the gene matches. CDR3 length: 15 residues. The chain is built from TRBV7-3 and TRBJ2-3; 9 bases fit TRBD2. The input for sequencing was peripheral blood, taken 28 days after the second AZD1222 dose. The TCR originated in an adult who received the AZD1222 COVID-19 vaccine. The DNA for the CDR3 is TGTGCCAGCAGCTCCGGACTAGCGCGCCCAGATACGCAGTATTTT. This encodes CASSSGLARPDTQYF.